This T cell receptor (beta chain) emerged from a study of CD8+CD57+ T cells in acquired aplastic anemia (dated by TCRdb to the late 2010s). Regarding the complete study: Extracted DNA from sorted CD4+ and CD8+ cells averaged about 2.9 ug, ranging from roughly 0.19 to 27.4 ug. CD8+CD57+ expansion was defined as a frequency above the mean frequency observed in healthy subjects.

Flow cytometry had shown CD8+CD57+ cell expansion in the patients selected for sequencing. Every patient had severe acquired aplastic anemia, diagnosed using the International Study of Aplastic Anemia and Agranulocytosis and Camitta criteria. No therapy had been received by the patients at the time of blood sampling. In the study, sorted CD4+ and CD8+ blood T cells from patients with severe aplastic anemia and from healthy subjects underwent deep sequencing of TCR repertoires. Patients were enrolled under clinicaltrials.gov protocols 00001620, 01623167, 00001397, 00071045, 00081523 and 00961064 in the USA. Ficoll-Paque density gradient centrifugation was used to isolate peripheral blood mononuclear cells. Before DNA extraction, CD4+ and CD8+ T cells were sorted by FACS or by magnetic beads. V is cut by 4 bases and J by 0 bases, and the space between the germline ends is 9 bases. Including the terminal cysteine and phenylalanine, the CDR3 comprises 15 residues. CDR3 DNA only is kept here, 45 bases in frame from base 1. CDR1 is given as KGHDR and CDR2 as SFDVKD, both from the germline V gene.

This clonotype was counted only a few times. Its antigen is unknown. No much larger clone exists at a distance of one base, and base qualities are not known. Here is what the overall study found, with its caveats: CD8+ Simpson's diversity did not differ significantly between patients and healthy controls (P=0.060). Approximately 31 CD8+ CDR3 sequences were found in both patients and controls but appeared to be highly expressed in patients and within the immunodominant clones of the patients.

Genomic DNA served as template for TCR beta VDJ combination and CDR3 sequence profiling. An Illumina HiSeq 2000 was used for TCR repertoire sequencing. Concerning the study's data processing: TRBV/TRBJ rearrangement plots, CDR3 size and DJ length profiles, and Simpson's diversity index were used to assess repertoires. The immunodominant clone was defined as the most abundant DNA sequence in deep sequencing data. CDR3 amino acid sequences were screened for sharing across subjects and compared with published repertoires and the VDJdb database. Using fastp trimming at Q25 and MiXCR clonotype assembly, TCRdb reanalyzed the public sequencing data and kept in-frame beta chains. Each entry merges the rows of one CDR3 protein and shows their most common DNA and genes. These V and J calls derive from TCRdb rather than the authors' analysis. The sample data list about 160,000 distinct CDR3 sequences, and 65% to 75% of these were observed just once. Around 45% of the sample comes from the top ten.

Sequencing was carried out using sorted CD4+, CD8+, or CD8+CD57+ T cells (not recorded which) from PBMCs. The V and J genes are TRBV24-1 and TRBJ1-5, with the D gene not clear enough to name. The receptor was derived from a human donor with aplastic anemia. The nucleotides read TGTGCCACCAGTGACGCAGAGACTAGCAATCAGCCCCAGCATTTT. The encoded protein is CATSDAETSNQPQHF.